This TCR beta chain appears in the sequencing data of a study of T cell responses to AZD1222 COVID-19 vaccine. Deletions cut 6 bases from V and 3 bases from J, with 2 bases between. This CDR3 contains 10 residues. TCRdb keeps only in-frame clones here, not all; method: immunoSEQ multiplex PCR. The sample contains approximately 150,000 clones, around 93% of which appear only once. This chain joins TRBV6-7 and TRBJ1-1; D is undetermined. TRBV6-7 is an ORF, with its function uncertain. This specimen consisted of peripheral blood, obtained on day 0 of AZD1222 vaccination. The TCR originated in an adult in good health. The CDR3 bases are TGTGCCAGCAGATACACTGAAGCTTTCTTT. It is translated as CASRYTEAFF.